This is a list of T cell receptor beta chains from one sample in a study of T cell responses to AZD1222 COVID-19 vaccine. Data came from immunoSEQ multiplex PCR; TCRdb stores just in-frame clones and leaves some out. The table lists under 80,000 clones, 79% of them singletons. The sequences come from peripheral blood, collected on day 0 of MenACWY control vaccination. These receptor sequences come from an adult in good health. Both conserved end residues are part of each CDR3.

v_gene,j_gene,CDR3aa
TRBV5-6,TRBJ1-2,CASSLDMRAVQGFYGYTF
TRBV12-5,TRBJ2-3,CASGLDRATDTQYF
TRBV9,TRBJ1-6,CASSGTLSGNSPLHF
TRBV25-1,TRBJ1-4,CASSQVFNEKLFF
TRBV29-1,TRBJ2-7,CSVEGDRDGSEQYF
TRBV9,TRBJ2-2,CASSRQGSLSHTGELFF
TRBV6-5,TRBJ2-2,CASSYDGGDTGELFF
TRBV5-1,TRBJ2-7,CASRTGSSYEQYF
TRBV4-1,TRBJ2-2,CASSPGWGPNTGELFF
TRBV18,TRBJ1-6,CASSLTAGQGYSPLHF
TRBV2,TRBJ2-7,CASQENGLTSYEQYF
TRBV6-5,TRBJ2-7,CASSSSGGSYEQYF